This is a list of T cell receptor beta chains from one sample in a study of T cells in Graves' hyperthyroidism and ophthalmopathy. TCRdb analysed the multiplex PCR reads with MiXCR anew, one entry per CDR3 protein. Of approximately 640,000 distinct CDR3 sequences in the sample, roughly 46% are singletons; the top ten hold less than 8.5%. Sequenced: peripheral blood or thyroid tissue (not recorded which). The receptors derive from an adult man with Graves' disease, either hyperthyroidism or ophthalmopathy (not recorded which). Both conserved end residues are part of each CDR3. Fields, in order: V gene, D gene, clone size, J gene, CDR3 DNA, CDR3 protein. D genes are given only for firm matches. The size entry is marked missing in some rows and otherwise reads once, few, many or a size class.

v_gene: TRBV6-6; d_gene: TRBD1; abundance: once; j_gene: TRBJ1-2; CDR3nt: TGTGCCAGCTCCAGGGGGGGGCTCTATGGCTACACCTTC; CDR3aa: CASSRGGLYGYTF
v_gene: TRBV24-1; d_gene: -; abundance: -; j_gene: TRBJ2-2; CDR3nt: TGTGCCACCAGTGCTAGAGATGCCGGACAACTCACCGGGGAGCTGTTTTTT; CDR3aa: CATSARDAGQLTGELFF
v_gene: TRBV12-3/TRBV12-4; d_gene: -; abundance: -; j_gene: TRBJ2-7; CDR3nt: TGTGCCAGCTCACCCCGTTTGGAGACAGGCTCCTACGAGCAGTACTTC; CDR3aa: CASSPRLETGSYEQYF
v_gene: TRBV15; d_gene: TRBD2; abundance: -; j_gene: TRBJ2-5; CDR3nt: TGTGCCACCAGCAGAGATGCGGGACTAGCGGGAGAGACCCAGTACTTC; CDR3aa: CATSRDAGLAGETQYF
v_gene: TRBV16; d_gene: -; abundance: -; j_gene: TRBJ2-1; CDR3nt: TGTGCCAGCAGCCAGCCCACGGACATCCACAATGAGCAGTTCTTC; CDR3aa: CASSQPTDIHNEQFF
v_gene: TRBV7-9; d_gene: TRBD1; abundance: -; j_gene: TRBJ2-6; CDR3nt: TGTGCCAGCAGCAATCGGACAGGGAGCTCCTCTGGGGCCAACGTCCTGACTTTC; CDR3aa: CASSNRTGSSSGANVLTF
v_gene: TRBV20-1; d_gene: TRBD2; abundance: -; j_gene: TRBJ2-7; CDR3nt: TGCAGTCCCCCGGCAGCGGGAGCCTCCGAGCAGTACTTC; CDR3aa: CSPPAAGASEQYF
v_gene: TRBV20-1; d_gene: TRBD2; abundance: -; j_gene: TRBJ2-7; CDR3nt: TGCAGTGCTAGAGGTGGGGCTAGCGGCGCCTACGAGCAGTACTTC; CDR3aa: CSARGGASGAYEQYF
v_gene: TRBV10-3; d_gene: -; abundance: -; j_gene: TRBJ1-1; CDR3nt: TGTGCCATCAGTTTTTTAGGGACAGCTTTCTTT; CDR3aa: CAISFLGTAFF
v_gene: TRBV6-1; d_gene: -; abundance: once; j_gene: TRBJ2-5; CDR3nt: TGTGCCAGCAGTGAAGGGGGGATGCAAGAGACCCAGTACTTC; CDR3aa: CASSEGGMQETQYF
v_gene: TRBV12-3/TRBV12-4; d_gene: TRBD1; abundance: -; j_gene: TRBJ1-5; CDR3nt: TGTGCCAGCAGTGCAAACAGGGGCGGCAATCAGCCCCAGCATTTT; CDR3aa: CASSANRGGNQPQHF
v_gene: TRBV2; d_gene: -; abundance: -; j_gene: TRBJ1-6; CDR3nt: TGTGCCAGCTTACCAGGGTATAATTCACCCCTCCACTTT; CDR3aa: CASLPGYNSPLHF
v_gene: TRBV9; d_gene: -; abundance: -; j_gene: TRBJ1-2; CDR3nt: TGTGCCAGCAGCACTCCCAGGGGCTCCAACTATGGCTACGCCTTC; CDR3aa: CASSTPRGSNYGYAF
v_gene: TRBV7-8; d_gene: -; abundance: -; j_gene: TRBJ1-6; CDR3nt: TGTGCCAGCAGCACGGACGTCCTGAGCTCCTATAATTCACCCCTCCACTTT; CDR3aa: CASSTDVLSSYNSPLHF
v_gene: TRBV29-1; d_gene: TRBD1; abundance: -; j_gene: TRBJ2-5; CDR3nt: TGCAGCTGGGGACAGGGGGAGACCCAGTACTTC; CDR3aa: CSWGQGETQYF
v_gene: TRBV10-3; d_gene: -; abundance: -; j_gene: TRBJ2-7; CDR3nt: TGTGCCAGCAGTTACACTGGTAGTCCCTGGGAGCAGTACTTC; CDR3aa: CASSYTGSPWEQYF
v_gene: TRBV24-1; d_gene: -; abundance: many; j_gene: TRBJ2-2; CDR3nt: TGTGCCACCAGTGCCTCTGGACTATTAGTAGCCGGGGAGCTGTTTTTT; CDR3aa: CATSASGLLVAGELFF
v_gene: TRBV12-3/TRBV12-4; d_gene: -; abundance: -; j_gene: TRBJ1-5; CDR3nt: TGTGCCAGCAGTTGGGCCGTCGGGCAGCCCCAGCATTTT; CDR3aa: CASSWAVGQPQHF
v_gene: TRBV19; d_gene: -; abundance: -; j_gene: TRBJ1-4; CDR3nt: TGTGCCAGTAACCTACAGGCCGAGATTAATGAAAAACTGTTTTTT; CDR3aa: CASNLQAEINEKLFF
v_gene: TRBV24-1; d_gene: -; abundance: many; j_gene: TRBJ2-2; CDR3nt: TGTGCCACCAGTGTACCGAACACCGGGGAGCTGTTTTTT; CDR3aa: CATSVPNTGELFF
v_gene: TRBV6-5; d_gene: -; abundance: many; j_gene: TRBJ1-1; CDR3nt: TGTGCCAGCAGTTACTCGGCGGGAACTGAAGCTTTCTTT; CDR3aa: CASSYSAGTEAFF
v_gene: TRBV15; d_gene: TRBD1; abundance: many; j_gene: TRBJ1-1; CDR3nt: TGTGCCACCTCCAGGGGACAGGGACTGAACACTGAAGCTTTCTTT; CDR3aa: CATSRGQGLNTEAFF
v_gene: TRBV25-1; d_gene: -; abundance: many; j_gene: TRBJ1-4; CDR3nt: TGTGCTGGTGAAAAACTGTTTTTT; CDR3aa: CAGEKLFF
v_gene: TRBV7-3; d_gene: -; abundance: few; j_gene: TRBJ1-3; CDR3nt: TGTGCCAGCAGCATAGGACGTTTTGAAGGGACACTCTCTGGAAACACCATATATTTT; CDR3aa: CASSIGRFEGTLSGNTIYF
v_gene: TRBV20-1; d_gene: -; abundance: -; j_gene: TRBJ1-5; CDR3nt: TGCAGTGCTAGTTCGGATATAACTGGCAATCAGCCCCAGCATTTT; CDR3aa: CSASSDITGNQPQHF
v_gene: TRBV7-2; d_gene: -; abundance: -; j_gene: TRBJ2-5; CDR3nt: TGTGCCAGCAGCTTAGATCCTCCCCAAGAGACCCAGTACTTC; CDR3aa: CASSLDPPQETQYF
v_gene: TRBV15; d_gene: -; abundance: -; j_gene: TRBJ2-5; CDR3nt: TGTGCCACCAGCAGAGAGTTCAATCAGCCCCAGTACTTC; CDR3aa: CATSREFNQPQYF
v_gene: TRBV29-1; d_gene: -; abundance: once; j_gene: TRBJ2-7; CDR3nt: TGCAGCGTTGCGCGGTGGCCCTCCTACGAGCAGTACTTC; CDR3aa: CSVARWPSYEQYF
v_gene: TRBV5-6; d_gene: -; abundance: -; j_gene: TRBJ1-1; CDR3nt: TGTGCCAGCAGCTTGGTTTTGTCCATGAACACTGAAGCTTTCTTT; CDR3aa: CASSLVLSMNTEAFF